The 25 T cell receptor beta chains below were found in one sample sequenced in a study of CD8 T cells in Susac syndrome. RNA was extracted with the RNeasy kit, and a quantity of roughly 0.45 to 1 ug was reverse transcribed using random hexamers. TCRdb reprocessed the immunoSEQ multiplex PCR reads via MiXCR and lists one record per CDR3 protein. This sample has 120,000 or so distinct CDR3 sequences, with 90% to 95% found just once. Input material: CD4+ T cells from PBMCs. The receptors here all came from a human donor in good health.

The chain couples TRBV5-1 to TRBJ1-3, with TRBD1 as a possible D gene (5 bases). The CDR3 is 16 residues long. Trimming pared 0 bases from V and 4 bases from J, leaving 14 bases between. CDR1 and CDR2 (germline): SGHRS, YFSETQ. The CDR3 region is CASSLGGASGGNTIYF. DNA of the CDR3: TGCGCCAGCAGCTTGGGGGGCGCCTCGGGGGGAAACACCATATATTTT. Full variable domain (missing parts from reference TRBV5-1 and TRBJ1-3): KAGVTQTPRYLIKTRGQQVTLSCSPISGHRSVSWYQQTPGQGLQFLFEYFSETQRNKGNFPGRFSGRQFSNSRSEMNVSTLELGDSALYLCASSLGGASGGNTIYFGEGSWLTVV.

The rearrangement links TRBV9 to TRBJ2-1; a weak D match, TRBD2 (5 bases). Trimming shortened V by 0 bases and J by 15 bases, and 19 bases separated the two germline ends. The CDR3 spans 14 residues. In germline, CDR1 is SGDLS, CDR2 YYNGEE. The CDR3: CASSVVPTGSGVFF. The CDR3 DNA reads as TGTGCCAGCAGCGTAGTCCCTACGGGGTCAGGAGTGTTCTTC.

This chain links TRBV20-1 with TRBJ2-1; D may be TRBD2 (6 bases). Trimming cost V 5 bases and J 6 bases, with 20 bases left between them. Germline assignment: CDR1 DFQATT and CDR2 SNEGSKA (reference sequence). The CDR3 runs to 15 residues. The CDR3 spells CSALPPTRAGNEQFF. The CDR3 DNA follows: TGCAGTGCTCTCCCGCCGACTAGGGCCGGCAATGAGCAGTTCTTC.

V is TRBV3-1 and J is TRBJ2-7; D gene ambiguous. The CDR3 totals 13 residues. Germline CDR1 reads LGHDT; CDR2 reads YNNKEL (reference sequence). With 1 base removed from V and 3 bases from J, the gap between germline ends came to 7 bases. The DNA for the CDR3 is TGTGCCAGCAGCCAAGCAACAGACTACGAGCAGTACTTC. This translates into CASSQATDYEQYF.

The rearrangement joins TRBV29-1 to TRBJ2-7, with TRBD1 matching 7 bases. The CDR3 has 13 residues. J was trimmed by 6 bases and V by 5 bases; bases with no gene match: 10. The germline CDR1 and CDR2 sequences are SQVTM and ANQGSEA. CDR3 sequence (DNA): TGCAGCGTTTCGACAGGGTGGTCGCGCGAGCAGTACTTC. Translation gives CSVSTGWSREQYF.

This rearrangement joins TRBV23-1 to TRBJ1-5; 9 bases are a match to TRBD1. TRBV23-1 is given ORF status, its function remaining uncertain. The junction had 23 bases not matched to a gene; V was cut back by 0 bases and J by 5 bases. The CDR3 sequence is 22 residues long. The CDR3 loop reads CASSQSGGLGDRDATADQPQHF. The CDR3 DNA reads TGCGCCAGCAGTCAATCTGGGGGTCTAGGGGACAGGGACGCAACGGCGGATCAGCCCCAGCATTTT.

V usage is TRBV19 and J usage is TRBJ2-6; a weak D match, TRBD1 (6 bases). With 5 bases removed from V and 0 bases from J, the gap between germline ends came to 17 bases. CDR1 and CDR2 from the germline V gene are LNHDA and SQIVND (reference sequence). This CDR3 has 18 residues. The CDR3 DNA reads TGTGCCAGTAGTCCAGGACAGTTCCGGAGCTCTGGGGCCAACGTCCTGACTTTC. It specifies CASSPGQFRSSGANVLTF.

This chain connects TRBV27 to TRBJ1-3; tentatively, D is TRBD1 (5 bases). The CDR3 has 14 residues. CDR1 MNHEY and CDR2 SMNVEV come from the germline V gene (reference sequence). Trimming took 3 bases from V and 2 from J, leaving 8 bases between them. DNA for the CDR3: TGTGCCAGCAGTTTCAGACAGCCTGGAAACACCATATATTTT. This sequence encodes CASSFRQPGNTIYF.

This clonotype was observed a single time. The chain has TRBV19 and TRBJ1-1, with D tentatively TRBD1 (5 bases). V lost 0 bases to trimming and J lost 5 bases, with 19 bases between them. From germline, CDR1 is LNHDA and CDR2 SQIVND (reference sequence). This CDR3 comprises 17 residues. CDR3 amino acids: CASSIDLLRTPGTEAFF. CDR3 bases: TGTGCCAGTAGTATAGATCTATTGAGGACACCAGGAACTGAAGCTTTCTTT. Drawing the rest from reference TRBV19 and TRBJ1-1, the complete variable domain is DGGITQSPKYLFRKEGQNVTLSCEQNLNHDAMYWYRQDPGQGLRLIYYSQIVNDFQKGDIAEGYSVSREKKESFPLTVTSAQKNPTAFYLCASSIDLLRTPGTEAFFGQGTRLTVV.

The DNA for the CDR3 is TGTGCCAGCAGCCCGGAGGCCGGGGAGCTGTTTTTT. As protein: CASSPEAGELFF. The V and J genes are TRBV7-9 and TRBJ2-2, with D possibly matching TRBD2 (5 bases). V dropped 5 bases and J dropped 6 bases, with 7 bases sitting between them. This CDR3 region has 12 residues. Germline V gene sequence: CDR1 SEHNR, CDR2 FQNEAQ (reference sequence). The entire variable domain, with the rest obtained from reference TRBV7-9 and TRBJ2-2, is as follows: DTGVSQNPRHKITKRGQNVTFRCDPISEHNRLYWYRQTLGQGPEFLTYFQNEAQLEKSRLLSDRFSAERPKGSFSTLEIQRTEQGDSAMYLCASSPEAGELFFGEGSRLTVL.

V is TRBV9 and J is TRBJ2-7; TRBD1 matches at 7 bases. The J segment lost 3 bases and the V segment lost 4 bases, leaving 7 bases of the junction unmatched. The germline V gene encodes CDR1 SGDLS and CDR2 YYNGEE. The CDR3 is 14 residues long. The CDR3 nucleotides are TGTGCCAGCAGCCCCCACAGGGGAAGCTACGAGCAGTACTTC. The encoded protein is CASSPHRGSYEQYF.

This clonotype was counted once. CDR3 sequence reads: CAISERLGSYEQYF. The DNA for the CDR3 is TGTGCCATCAGTGAGAGGTTGGGATCCTACGAGCAGTACTTC. This sequence joins TRBV10-3 and TRBJ2-7, with D uncertain. V lost 2 bases and J 1 base, leaving 9 bases between the germline ends. This CDR3 comprises 14 residues. The germline CDR1 and CDR2 sequences are ENHRY and SYGVKD.

The chain links TRBV10-3 to TRBJ1-5; no definite D call. The CDR3 sequence is 15 residues long. The V gene's germline CDR1 is ENHRY and CDR2 SYGVKD. Trimming pared 5 bases from V and 4 bases from J, leaving 15 bases between. The DNA of the CDR3 is TGTGCCATCAGTACGGACCCCGGCGGAAATCAGCCCCAGCATTTT. It codes for CAISTDPGGNQPQHF.

V usage is TRBV2 and J usage is TRBJ1-1; TRBD1 aligns across 8 bases. Germline values: CDR1 SNHLY, CDR2 FYNNEI. V shed 7 bases and J 7 bases; nucleotides not matched to a gene: 8. The CDR3 contains 13 residues. CDR3 residues: CASTSDRGGEAFF. CDR3 coding DNA: TGTGCCAGCACTTCTGACAGGGGTGGTGAAGCTTTCTTT.

This clonotype was seen once. The genes are TRBV7-9 and TRBJ2-7; D gene unclear. The CDR3 contains 13 residues. V was trimmed by 2 bases and J by 0 bases, leaving 5 bases between them. The germline V gene encodes CDR1 SEHNR and CDR2 FQNEAQ (reference sequence). The CDR3 bases are TGTGCCAGCAGCTTACCAGCCTCCTACGAGCAGTACTTC. Translation: CASSLPASYEQYF.

The chain is built from TRBV18 and TRBJ2-6, with 13 bases that match TRBD2. The CDR3 has 17 residues. The germline V gene has CDR1 KGHSH and CDR2 LQKENI. The V gene end was trimmed by 2 bases and the J gene end by 8 bases; junction bases not matched to a gene: 6. CDR3 region: CASSPYTSGRASNVLTF. Written as DNA, the CDR3 is TGTGCCAGCTCACCATATACTAGCGGGAGGGCGTCCAACGTCCTGACTTTC.

The chain is built from TRBV20-1 and TRBJ1-2; 8 positions agree with TRBD1. After removal of 4 bases from V and 4 bases from J, the junction contained 8 bases not matched to a gene. Germline-derived CDR1 and CDR2 are DFQATT and SNEGSKA (reference sequence). The CDR3 extends over 14 amino acids. The CDR3: CSANHRGGTYGYTF. CDR3 sequence (DNA): TGCAGTGCTAACCACAGGGGGGGAACCTATGGCTACACCTTC.

The rearrangement uses TRBV20-1 and TRBJ2-6; D is ambiguous. The V gene lost 3 bases and the J gene lost 0 bases, with 6 bases spanning the gap. Germline values: CDR1 DFQATT, CDR2 SNEGSKA (reference sequence). The CDR3 extends over 14 amino acids. DNA of the CDR3: TGCAGTGCTAGCGAGAGCTCTGGGGCCAACGTCCTGACTTTC. This encodes CSASESSGANVLTF.

The J gene is TRBJ2-1, the V gene TRBV2; D may be TRBD1 or TRBD2 (5 bases each). Germline V gives CDR1 SNHLY, CDR2 FYNNEI. V was shortened by 5 bases and J by 7 bases, with 15 bases between the two germline ends. There are 14 residues in the CDR3. CDR3 in DNA: TGTGCCAGCAGTCGAGGGGTAAGGGTAAATGAGCAGTTCTTC. This codes for CASSRGVRVNEQFF.

This sequence joins TRBV30 and TRBJ2-7; unclear D gene. V shed 0 bases and J shed 7 bases, with 7 bases lying between them. From germline, CDR1 is GTSNPN and CDR2 SVGIG (reference sequence). The CDR3 sequence is 11 residues long. The CDR3 loop is CAWSVAREQYF. CDR3 sequence (DNA): TGTGCCTGGAGTGTTGCCCGGGAGCAGTACTTC.

This clonotype has just one count. The chain couples TRBV5-1 to TRBJ2-1; D perhaps matches TRBD2 (6 bases). Germline CDR1 SGHRS, CDR2 YFSETQ. V was clipped by 5 bases and J by 0 bases, with 6 bases between them. The CDR3 runs 13 residues. CDR3 amino acids: CASREGSYNEQFF. Here the CDR3 DNA reads TGCGCCAGCAGGGAGGGCTCCTACAATGAGCAGTTCTTC.

CDR3: CASSTQGRAGANVLTF. For the CDR3, the DNA is TGTGCCAGCAGTACCCAGGGTAGGGCTGGGGCCAACGTCCTGACTTTC. This chain connects TRBV28 to TRBJ2-6; D may be TRBD1 (5 bases). V was shortened by 5 bases and J by 2 bases, with 13 bases between the two germline ends. CDR1 and CDR2 from the germline V gene are MDHEN and SYDVKM. There are 16 residues in the CDR3. Full variable domain (rest looked up from reference TRBV28 and TRBJ2-6): DVKVTQSSRYLVKRTGEKVFLECVQDMDHENMFWYRQDPGLGLRLIYFSYDVKMKEKGDIPEGYSVSREKKERFSLILESASTNQTSMYLCASSTQGRAGANVLTFGAGSRLTVL.

This chain links TRBV12-3 or TRBV12-4 with TRBJ1-5; D ambiguous. The CDR3 has 14 amino acids. The V end was cut by 6 bases, the J end by 0 bases, with 9 bases between. The CDR3 DNA is TGTGCCAGCAGATGGACGGATAGCAATCAGCCCCAGCATTTT. Encoded protein: CASRWTDSNQPQHF.

The genes are TRBV5-4 and TRBJ2-5; tentatively, D is TRBD1 (6 bases). The V gene's germline CDR1 is SGHNT and CDR2 YYREEE (reference sequence). V shed 4 bases and J shed 4 bases, with 17 bases lying between them. The CDR3 is 15 residues long. The CDR3 loop is CASSLNVGQRETQYF. CDR3 DNA sequence: TGTGCCAGCAGCCTCAACGTCGGACAGCGAGAGACCCAGTACTTC.

The rearrangement joins TRBV24-1 to TRBJ2-3, with a weak D call TRBD2 (5 bases). Trimming took 1 base from V and 0 from J, leaving 13 bases between them. From germline, CDR1 is KGHDR and CDR2 SFDVKD. This CDR3 spans 17 amino acids. The CDR3 protein is CATSDLPSAASTDTQYF. Written as DNA, the CDR3 is TGTGCCACCAGTGATTTACCCTCAGCGGCCAGCACAGATACGCAGTATTTT.